This T cell receptor beta chain was observed in a study of blood T cell repertoires in COVID-19. At the level of the study: T cells, B-cell-depleted T cells, or PBMCs provided the cDNA or gDNA that served as material.

V shed 3 bases and J shed 6 bases, with 11 bases lying between them. Germline CDR1 and CDR2: LGHDT and YNNKEL (reference sequence). The CDR3 covers 13 residues. The assay was immunoSEQ multiplex PCR, and TCRdb's table has in-frame clones only and misses some. The sample records about 250,000 clones, approximately 79% being singletons. This chain links TRBV3-1 (or the pseudogene TRBV3-2) with TRBJ1-2; D uncertain. The sample consisted of peripheral blood. The sequence derives from a woman in her 40s with active or convalescent COVID-19. In nucleotides, the CDR3 is TGTGCCAGCAGCCAGTGGCAGGCTGATGGCTACACCTTC. Protein product: CASSQWQADGYTF.